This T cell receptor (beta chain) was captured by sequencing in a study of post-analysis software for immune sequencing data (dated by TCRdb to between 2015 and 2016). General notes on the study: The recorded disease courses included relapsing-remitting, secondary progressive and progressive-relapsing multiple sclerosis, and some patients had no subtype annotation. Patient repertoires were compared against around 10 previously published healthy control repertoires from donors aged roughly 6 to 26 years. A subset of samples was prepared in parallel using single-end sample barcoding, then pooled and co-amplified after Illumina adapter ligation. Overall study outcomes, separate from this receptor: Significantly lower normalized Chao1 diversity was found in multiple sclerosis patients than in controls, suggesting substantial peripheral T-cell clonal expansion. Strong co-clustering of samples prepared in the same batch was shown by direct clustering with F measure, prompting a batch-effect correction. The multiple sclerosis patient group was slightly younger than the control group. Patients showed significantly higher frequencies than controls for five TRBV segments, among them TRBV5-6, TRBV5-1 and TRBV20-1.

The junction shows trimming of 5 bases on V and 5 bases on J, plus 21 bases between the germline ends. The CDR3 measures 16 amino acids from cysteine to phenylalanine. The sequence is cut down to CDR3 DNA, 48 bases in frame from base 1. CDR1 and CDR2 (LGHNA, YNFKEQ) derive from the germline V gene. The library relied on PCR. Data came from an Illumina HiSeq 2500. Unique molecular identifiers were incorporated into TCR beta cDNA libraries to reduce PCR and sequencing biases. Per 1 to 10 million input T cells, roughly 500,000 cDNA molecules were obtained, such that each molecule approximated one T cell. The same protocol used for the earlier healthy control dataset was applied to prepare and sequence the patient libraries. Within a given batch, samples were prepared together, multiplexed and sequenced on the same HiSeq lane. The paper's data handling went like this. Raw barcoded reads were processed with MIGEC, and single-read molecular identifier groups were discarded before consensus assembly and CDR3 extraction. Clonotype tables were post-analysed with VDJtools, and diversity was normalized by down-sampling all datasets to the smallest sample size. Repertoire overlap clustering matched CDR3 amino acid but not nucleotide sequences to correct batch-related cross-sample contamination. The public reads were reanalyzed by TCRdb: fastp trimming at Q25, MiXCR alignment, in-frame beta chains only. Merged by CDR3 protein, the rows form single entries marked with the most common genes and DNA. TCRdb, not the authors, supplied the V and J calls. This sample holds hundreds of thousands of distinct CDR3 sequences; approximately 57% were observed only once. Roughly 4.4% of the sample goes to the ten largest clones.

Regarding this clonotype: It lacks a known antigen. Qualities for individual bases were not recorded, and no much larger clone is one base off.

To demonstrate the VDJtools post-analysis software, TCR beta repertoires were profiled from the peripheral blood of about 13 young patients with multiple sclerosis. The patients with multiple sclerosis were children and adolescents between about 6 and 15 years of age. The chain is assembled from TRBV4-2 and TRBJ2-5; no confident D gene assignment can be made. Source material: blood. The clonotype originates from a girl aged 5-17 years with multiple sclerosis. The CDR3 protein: CASSETQRANRETQYF. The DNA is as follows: TGTGCCAGCAGCGAGACACAACGGGCAAACCGGGAGACCCAGTACTTC.